A selection of T cell receptor beta chains follows, all from one sample in a study of shared clonotypes between healthy human individuals. The data were produced by immunoSEQ multiplex PCR, yet TCRdb's version contains in-frame clones alone and is incomplete. This table has 300,000 to 350,000 clones, 70% to 75% appearing once. Sequences were obtained from memory CD4+ T cells sorted from blood. These receptors all come from a man aged 30-40 years in good health. Each CDR3 is given without its conserved first and last residue. Fields, in order: clone size, V gene, D gene, CDR3 length, CDR3 protein. A D gene is named only where the DNA matches it firmly. Only some rows state a clone size, as once, few, many or a class for expanded clones.

>many|TRBV15|.|11
ATSRDLGDTQY
>.|TRBV6-5|.|12
ASESPGMNTEAF
>once|TRBV15|TRBD1|16
ATSRDRIGQGASNEQF
>.|TRBV6-1|TRBD2|13
ASRYLAASSYEQY
>.|TRBV4-1|TRBD2|15
ASSLRTSADITDTQY
>.|TRBV2|TRBD1|13
ASKGQGGNTGELF
>.|TRBV28|TRBD1|14
ASSFPGGTEARPQH
>once|TRBV12-1|.|12
ASSQHRVTKTQY
>.|TRBV7-9|.|9
ASSFSETQY
>once|TRBV15|.|13
ATSRGAEPNQPQH
>.|TRBV9|TRBD1|13
ASSPRRDSGNTIY
>.|TRBV5-1|.|11
ASSLDINTEAF
>once|TRBV4-2|.|14
ASSQDVGGNGNTIY
>many|TRBV6-6|.|9
ASTPNTEAF
>.|TRBV19|TRBD1|12
AVGGLSPGNTIY
>.|TRBV28|.|13
ASSQLTDSGNTIY
>few|TRBV14|TRBD2|14
ASSIRTSGQVDTQY
>.|TRBV7-2|.|10
ASSLDGNIQY
>once|TRBV30|TRBD1|12
AWTTRTGRLPQH
>few|TRBV4-1|TRBD1|14
ASSFGQADGHQPQH
>.|TRBV25-1|.|14
ASSEGSVQGIRPQH
>.|TRBV18|TRBD1|12
ASHTGTGTDTQY
>once|TRBV7-9|.|10
ASSLGVPEAF
>.|TRBV10-3|.|12
AIKDGATNEKLF
>.|TRBV5-1|TRBD1|14
ASSIGGQGKGGEQY
>.|TRBV7-2|.|12
ASSLDSSSYEQY
>.|TRBV11-2|.|11
ASKEVNTGELF
>.|TRBV10-3|TRBD2|12
AISQGGIPNEQF
>once|TRBV28|.|13
ASRQTRGGYNEQF
>.|TRBV10-3|TRBD1|10
AISSGGEKLF
>.|TRBV6-6|.|11
ASSHTLNQPQH
>.|TRBV9|TRBD1|12
ASSPGTAIYGYT
>.|TRBV7-8|.|13
ASSLASGFAYEQY
>once|TRBV7-9|.|13
ASTRGTAFQETQY
>few|TRBV29-1|.|11
NLSEGPSSPLH
>.|TRBV19|TRBD1|12
ASSVTGRRTEAF
>.|TRBV7-9|.|11
ASSLDLADTQY
>.|TRBV2|.|12
ASRQDRINEKLF
>.|TRBV28|.|12
ASIGVNSGNTIY
>.|TRBV5-3|.|11
ASSLIHENEAF
>.|TRBV7-2|.|10
ASSRTDRGYT
>.|TRBV6-5|.|12
ASSGIGPSYEQY
>.|TRBV11-2|.|13
ASSLGPTGFGTIY
>.|TRBV25-1|.|12
ASSGTWSTDTQY
>.|TRBV14|TRBD1|13
ASSHGQGLYSPLH
>once|TRBV7-9|.|11
ASSHSGNTEAF
>.|TRBV4-3|TRBD1|14
ASSQETGSGANVLT
>.|TRBV18|.|13
ASSPLEFERTEAF
>.|TRBV29-1|TRBD1|9
SVDRANEQY
>few|TRBV9|TRBD1|13
ASSPRDRTNYGYT
>.|TRBV6-5|.|12
ATNRQGGPYEQY
>many|TRBV4-1|.|15
ASSQVLGGSGANVLT
>.|TRBV7-8|.|11
ASSSPARVEQF
>few|TRBV19|.|12
ASSISGRLYEQY
>.|TRBV2|.|9
ASSLNQPQH
>.|TRBV5-1|TRBD1|14
ASSLIGGSMNTEAF
>.|TRBV2|TRBD1|14
ASRHRQGPSSYEQY
>few|TRBV28|TRBD1|13
ASSYLQGGNEKLF
>many|TRBV5-1|.|11
ASSSAVGSPLH
>.|TRBV5-4|TRBD1|11
ASSGDRGGEQY